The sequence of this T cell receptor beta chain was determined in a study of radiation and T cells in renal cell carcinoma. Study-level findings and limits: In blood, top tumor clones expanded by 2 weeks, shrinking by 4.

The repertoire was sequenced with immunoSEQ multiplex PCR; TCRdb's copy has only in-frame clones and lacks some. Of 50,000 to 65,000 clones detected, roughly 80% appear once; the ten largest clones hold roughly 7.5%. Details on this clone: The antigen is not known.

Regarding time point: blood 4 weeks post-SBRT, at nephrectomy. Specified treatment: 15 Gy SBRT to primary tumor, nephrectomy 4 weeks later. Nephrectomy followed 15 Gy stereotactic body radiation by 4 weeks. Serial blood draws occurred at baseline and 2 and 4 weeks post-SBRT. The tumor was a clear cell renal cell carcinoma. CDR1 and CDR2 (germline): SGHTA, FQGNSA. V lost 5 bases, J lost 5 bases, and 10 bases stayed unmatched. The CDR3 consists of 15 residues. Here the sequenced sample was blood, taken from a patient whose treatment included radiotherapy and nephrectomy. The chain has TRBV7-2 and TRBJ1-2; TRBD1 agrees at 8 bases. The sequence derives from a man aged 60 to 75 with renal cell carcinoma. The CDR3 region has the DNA TGTGCCAGCAGCGCTGGGACAGGAACTGGGTATGGCTACACCTTC. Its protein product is CASSAGTGTGYGYTF.